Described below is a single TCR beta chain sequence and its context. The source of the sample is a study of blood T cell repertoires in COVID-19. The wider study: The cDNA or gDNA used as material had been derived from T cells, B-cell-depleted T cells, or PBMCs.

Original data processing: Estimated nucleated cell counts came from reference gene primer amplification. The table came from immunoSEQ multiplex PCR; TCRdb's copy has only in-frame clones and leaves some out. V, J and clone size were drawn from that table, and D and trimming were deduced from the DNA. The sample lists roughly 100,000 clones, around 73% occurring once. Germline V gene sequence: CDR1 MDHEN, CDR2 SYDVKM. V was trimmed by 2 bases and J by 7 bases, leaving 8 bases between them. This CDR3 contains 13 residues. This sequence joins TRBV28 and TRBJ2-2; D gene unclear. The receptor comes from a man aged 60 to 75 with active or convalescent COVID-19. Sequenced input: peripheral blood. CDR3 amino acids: CASSLALDGELFF. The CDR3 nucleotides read TGTGCCAGCAGTTTAGCCTTAGACGGGGAGCTGTTTTTT.